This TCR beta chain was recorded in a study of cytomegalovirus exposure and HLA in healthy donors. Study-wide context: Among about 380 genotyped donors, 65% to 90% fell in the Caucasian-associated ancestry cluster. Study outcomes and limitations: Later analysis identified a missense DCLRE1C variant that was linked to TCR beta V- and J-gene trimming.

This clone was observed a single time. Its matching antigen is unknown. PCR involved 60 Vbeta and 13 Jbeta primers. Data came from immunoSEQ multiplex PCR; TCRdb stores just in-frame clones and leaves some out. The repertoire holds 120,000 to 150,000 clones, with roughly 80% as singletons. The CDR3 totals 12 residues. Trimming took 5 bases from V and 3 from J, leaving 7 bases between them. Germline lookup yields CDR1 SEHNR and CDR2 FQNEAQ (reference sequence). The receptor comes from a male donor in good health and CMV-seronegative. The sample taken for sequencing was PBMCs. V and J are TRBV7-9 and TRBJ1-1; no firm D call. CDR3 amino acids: CASSVQYTEAFF. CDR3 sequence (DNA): TGTGCCAGCAGCGTACAGTACACTGAAGCTTTCTTT.